The 15 T cell receptor beta chains listed next were all sequenced from one sample in a study of human T cells and chemical hapten exposure. TCRdb reanalysed the RACE reads using MiXCR and keeps one entry per CDR3 protein. The sample yields 180,000 or so distinct CDR3 sequences, under 35% seen once. Time point in this sample: pre-sensitization, week 0. The treatment is: therapeutic diphenylcyclopropenone sensitization with weekly scalp DPC. The sample here was whole blood, taken in connection with sensitization to the hapten diphenylcyclopropenone (DPC). The receptor set was obtained from a woman younger than 45 with alopecia areata. Some clones in this sample may be carry-over from other donors' samples.

This clonotype turned up a few times. The chain links TRBV28 to TRBJ2-1; 11 nucleotides match TRBD2. This CDR3 spans 16 amino acids. With 3 bases clipped from V and 4 bases from J, the junction kept 5 bases outside the gene matches. The germline gives CDR1 MDHEN, CDR2 SYDVKM. The CDR3 region is CASSFRRLAGYNEQFF. In nucleotides, the CDR3 is TGTGCCAGCAGTTTCCGACGACTAGCGGGGTACAATGAGCAGTTCTTC.

Only a few counts were recorded for this clonotype. V and J are TRBV28 and TRBJ2-3; 7 nucleotides agree with TRBD2. V lost 1 base to trimming and J lost 9 bases; unmatched junction nucleotides: 10. Looked up from germline, CDR1 is MDHEN and CDR2 is SYDVKM. The CDR3 has 15 residues. The CDR3 loop is CASSLLAGPSPTQYF. CDR3 bases: TGTGCCAGCAGTTTATTAGCGGGCCCCTCCCCGACGCAGTATTTT.

The chain joins TRBV7-9 to TRBJ2-5; the match to TRBD2 covers 8 bases. The CDR3 consists of 15 residues. V shed 5 bases, J shed 2 bases, and the junction held 7 bases outside the gene matches. The germline CDR1 and CDR2 sequences are SEHNR and FQNEAQ (reference sequence). The CDR3: CASSIELAVQETQYF. In DNA, the CDR3 is TGTGCCAGCAGCATCGAACTAGCGGTACAAGAGACCCAGTACTTC.

The chain has TRBV5-1 and TRBJ2-7; D gene ambiguous. The CDR3 consists of 17 residues. Germline CDR1 is SGHRS and CDR2 is YFSETQ. V was shortened by 4 bases and J by 0 bases, with 20 bases between the two germline ends. The CDR3 sequence: CASSIGRERASSYEQYF. CDR3 nucleotides: TGCGCCAGCAGCATTGGCCGTGAGAGAGCGAGCTCCTACGAGCAGTACTTC.

The chain combines TRBV6-2 or TRBV6-3 with TRBJ1-1; D gene ambiguous. This CDR3 is built from 13 residues. Trimming pared 7 bases from V and 4 bases from J, leaving 13 bases between. In germline, CDR1 is MNHEY, CDR2 SVGEGT. CDR3 in amino acids: CASIRLLGTEAFF. The CDR3 DNA follows: TGTGCCAGCATCAGGCTTTTGGGCACTGAAGCTTTCTTT.

In its sample, this clonotype was seen a few times. The CDR3: CASSQDIGETQYF. For the CDR3, the DNA is TGCGCCAGCAGCCAAGATATCGGGGAGACCCAGTACTTC. This chain connects TRBV4-3 to TRBJ2-5, with D unresolved. The CDR3 is made up of 13 amino acids. V lost 0 bases and J lost 5, with 7 bases in between. CDR1 and CDR2 (germline): LGHNA, YSLEER.

This clonotype was observed a handful of times. The chain recombines TRBV29-1 with TRBJ1-1, with a weak D call TRBD1 (6 bases). CDR3 length: 13 amino acids. Germline V CDR1 and CDR2: SQVTM, ANQGSEA. The DNA of the CDR3 is TGCAGTGCTTGCACAGGGTCGAACACTGAAGCTTTCTTT. Translation gives CSACTGSNTEAFF.

This chain links TRBV28 with TRBJ2-7; 7 bases map to TRBD2. Trimming took 7 bases from V and 4 from J; bases not matched to a gene: 13. The germline CDR1 and CDR2 sequences are MDHEN and SYDVKM. This CDR3 region has 15 residues. DNA of the CDR3: TGTGCCAGCATAAGAGGGAGGGCCTCCAGTTACGAGCAGTACTTC. Its translation is CASIRGRASSYEQYF.

The chain recombines TRBV6-5 with TRBJ2-5; no definite D call. Germline V gives CDR1 MNHEY, CDR2 SVGAGI. V lost 6 bases and J lost 1, with 12 bases in between. The CDR3 has 14 amino acids. CDR3 bases: TGTGCCAGCAGCTTAACGAGATTCCAAGAGACCCAGTACTTC. Its translation: CASSLTRFQETQYF.

In this sample, this clonotype turned up a few times. It is likely a read error, because the conserved phenylalanine at the end of the CDR3 is missing. The chain joins TRBV5-5 to TRBJ2-1; TRBD1 agrees at 10 bases. Germline loops: CDR1 SGHKS, CDR2 YYEKEE (reference sequence). This CDR3 region has 15 residues. V dropped 4 bases and J dropped 5; count of bases not matched to a gene: 6. CDR3 DNA: TGTGCCAGCAGCGGCGGGACAGGGGAGGACAATGAGCAGTTCAAC. This sequence encodes CASSGGTGEDNEQFN.

This clonotype was observed a handful of times. The chain couples TRBV11-1 to TRBJ2-3; the D is unclear. V shed 2 bases and J shed 2 bases, with 8 bases lying between them. CDR1 SGHAT and CDR2 FQDESV come from the germline V gene (reference sequence). CDR3 size: 14 residues. As DNA, the CDR3 is TGTGCCAGCAGCTTACGAGGTTACACAGATACGCAGTATTTT. As protein: CASSLRGYTDTQYF.

The chain employs TRBV18 and TRBJ1-4; D uncertain. V lost 3 bases and J lost 1, with 6 bases in between. The CDR3 has 14 amino acids. Germline V CDR1 and CDR2: KGHSH, LQKENI. The CDR3 region has the DNA TGTGCCAGCTCACCCCGAGGAACTAATGAAAAACTGTTTTTT. This encodes CASSPRGTNEKLFF.

For the CDR3, the DNA is TGTGCCAGCAGCCATGACCTAGTGGGTGATGAGCAGTTCTTC. Translating gives CASSHDLVGDEQFF. V gene TRBV4-2 combines with J gene TRBJ2-1; the D is unclear. This CDR3 is built from 14 residues. Germline-derived CDR1 and CDR2 are LGHNA and YNFKEQ. Trimming took off 3 bases at V and 8 bases at J, with 14 bases between the two ends.

V gene TRBV28 combines with J gene TRBJ2-2; no firm D call. Germline-derived CDR1 and CDR2 are MDHEN and SYDVKM. The CDR3 consists of 15 residues. Trimming took off 3 bases at V and 6 bases at J, with 14 bases between the two ends. The CDR3 sequence: CASSLGLTRPGELFF. The DNA for the CDR3 is TGTGCCAGCAGTTTGGGTCTAACAAGACCCGGGGAGCTGTTTTTT. Filled out from reference TRBV28 and TRBJ2-2, the complete variable domain reads DVKVTQSSRYLVKRTGEKVFLECVQDMDHENMFWYRQDPGLGLRLIYFSYDVKMKEKGDIPEGYSVSREKKERFSLILESASTNQTSMYLCASSLGLTRPGELFFGEGSRLTVL.

The rearrangement joins TRBV4-3 to TRBJ2-7; D is possibly TRBD1 (6 bases). Germline V gene sequence: CDR1 LGHNA, CDR2 YSLEER. V dropped 1 base and J dropped 4 bases, with 11 bases sitting between them. The CDR3 length is 14 residues. In nucleotides, the CDR3 is TGCGCCAGCAGCCAAGCCAGGGGACCGTACGAGCAGTACTTC. This sequence encodes CASSQARGPYEQYF.